Each of the 2 T cell receptor beta chains below was sequenced from the same sample in a study of blood T cell repertoires in COVID-19. Using immunoSEQ multiplex PCR, the repertoire was profiled, and TCRdb retains in-frame clones only, with some absent. The repertoire holds about 81,000 clones, with roughly 78% as singletons. The sample consisted of peripheral blood. The receptors were gathered from a human donor in a cohort sampled during active COVID-19.

V and J are TRBV6-2 or TRBV6-3 and TRBJ2-7, with 9 positions matching TRBD2. J was trimmed by 2 bases and V by 2 bases; bases with no gene match: 4. The CDR3 consists of 15 residues. Germline lookup yields CDR1 MNHEY and CDR2 SVGEGT. The CDR3 nucleotides read TGTGCCAGCAGTTACAGGCTAGCGGGGACCTACGAGCAGTACTTC. Translating gives CASSYRLAGTYEQYF.

There are a few counts of this clone. The V call is TRBV30, the J call TRBJ1-2, with no clear D. This CDR3 spans 12 amino acids. Germline loops: CDR1 GTSNPN, CDR2 SVGIG (reference sequence). Trimming pared 3 bases from V and 13 bases from J, leaving 18 bases between. The CDR3: CAWRPPGRVGTF. CDR3 DNA sequence: TGTGCCTGGAGACCTCCGGGGAGGGTCGGCACCTTC.